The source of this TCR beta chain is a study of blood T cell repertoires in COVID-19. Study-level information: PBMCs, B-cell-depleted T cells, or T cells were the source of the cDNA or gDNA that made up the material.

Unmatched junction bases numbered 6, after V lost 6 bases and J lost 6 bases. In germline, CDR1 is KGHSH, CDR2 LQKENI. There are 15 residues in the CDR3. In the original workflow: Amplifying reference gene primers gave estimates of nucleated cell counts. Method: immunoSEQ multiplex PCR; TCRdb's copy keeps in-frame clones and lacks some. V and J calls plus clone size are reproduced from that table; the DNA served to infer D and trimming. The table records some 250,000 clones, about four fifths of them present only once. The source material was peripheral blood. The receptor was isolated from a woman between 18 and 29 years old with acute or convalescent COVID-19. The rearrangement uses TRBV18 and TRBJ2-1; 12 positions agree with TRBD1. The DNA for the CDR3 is TGTGCCAGCTCGCCCGGGACAGGGGGCACCAATGAGCAGTTCTTC. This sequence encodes CASSPGTGGTNEQFF.